This T cell receptor (beta chain) was captured in a study of cytomegalovirus exposure and HLA in healthy donors. The PCR ran on 60 Vbeta and 13 Jbeta primers. Clones were read by immunoSEQ multiplex PCR, and TCRdb kept only the in-frame ones, dropping some. The table records approximately 210,000 clones, 82% of them present only once. In its sample, this clone was seen a few times. Germline CDR1 reads SGHDT; CDR2 reads YYEEEE. The CDR3 sequence is 19 residues long. The TCR was taken from a man aged 35-49 years in good health and CMV-seropositive. Sample: PBMCs. The rearrangement links TRBV5-6 to TRBJ2-5; 9 nucleotides agree with TRBD1. The J call may be mistaken, given a closer DNA end match to TRBJ2-7. This CDR3 is CASSLVGWGRDREGHEQYF. The DNA of the CDR3 is TGTGCCAGCAGCTTGGTAGGGTGGGGTAGGGACAGGGAAGGCCACGAGCAGTACTTC.